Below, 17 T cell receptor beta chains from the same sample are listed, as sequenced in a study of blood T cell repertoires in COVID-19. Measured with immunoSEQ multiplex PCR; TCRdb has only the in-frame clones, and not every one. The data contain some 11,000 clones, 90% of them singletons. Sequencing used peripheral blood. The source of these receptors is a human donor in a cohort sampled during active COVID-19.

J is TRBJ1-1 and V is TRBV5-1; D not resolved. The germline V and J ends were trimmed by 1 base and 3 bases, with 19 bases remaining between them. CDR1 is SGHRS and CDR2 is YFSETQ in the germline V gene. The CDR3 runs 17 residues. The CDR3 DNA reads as TGCGCCAGCAGCTTGTCAACAAGTTCTTACCTGGACACTGAAGCTTTCTTT. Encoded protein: CASSLSTSSYLDTEAFF.

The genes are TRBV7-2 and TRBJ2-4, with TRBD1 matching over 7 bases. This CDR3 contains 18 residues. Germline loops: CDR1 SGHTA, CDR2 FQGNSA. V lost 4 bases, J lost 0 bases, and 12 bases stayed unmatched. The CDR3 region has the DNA TGTGCCAGCAGCTCTAGGGGGACAGACAGTATAGCCAAAAACATTCAGTACTTC. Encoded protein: CASSSRGTDSIAKNIQYF.

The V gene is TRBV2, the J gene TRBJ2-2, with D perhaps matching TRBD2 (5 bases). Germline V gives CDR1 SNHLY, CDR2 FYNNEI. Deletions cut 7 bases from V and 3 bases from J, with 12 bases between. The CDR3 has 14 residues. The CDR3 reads CASTEGTYTGELFF. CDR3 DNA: TGTGCCAGCACCGAGGGTACATACACCGGGGAGCTGTTTTTT.

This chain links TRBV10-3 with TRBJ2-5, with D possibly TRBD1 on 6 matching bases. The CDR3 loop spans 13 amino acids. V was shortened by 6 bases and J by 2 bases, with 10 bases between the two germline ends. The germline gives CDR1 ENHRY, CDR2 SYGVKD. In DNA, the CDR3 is TGTGCCATCAGCCCGGGACAACAAGAGACCCAGTACTTC. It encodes CAISPGQQETQYF.

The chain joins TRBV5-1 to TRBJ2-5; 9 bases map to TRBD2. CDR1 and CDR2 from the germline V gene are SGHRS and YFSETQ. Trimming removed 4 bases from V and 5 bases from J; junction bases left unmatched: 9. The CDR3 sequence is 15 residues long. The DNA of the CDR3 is TGCGCCAGCAGCACCCGAGCTAGCGGGGTCGAGACCCAGTACTTC. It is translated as CASSTRASGVETQYF.

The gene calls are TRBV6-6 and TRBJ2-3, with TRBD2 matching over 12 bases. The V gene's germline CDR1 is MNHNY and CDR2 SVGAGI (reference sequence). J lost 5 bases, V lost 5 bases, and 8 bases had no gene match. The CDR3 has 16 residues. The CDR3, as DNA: TGTGCCAGCAGTCAACCACTAGCGGGGGGTTTAGATACGCAGTATTTT. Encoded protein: CASSQPLAGGLDTQYF.

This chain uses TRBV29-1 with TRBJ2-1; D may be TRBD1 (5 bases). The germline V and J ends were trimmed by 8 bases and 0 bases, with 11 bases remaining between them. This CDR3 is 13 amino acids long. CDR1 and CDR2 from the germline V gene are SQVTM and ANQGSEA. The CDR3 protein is CSLRQNSYNEQFF. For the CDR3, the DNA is TGCAGCCTTCGACAGAACTCCTACAATGAGCAGTTCTTC.

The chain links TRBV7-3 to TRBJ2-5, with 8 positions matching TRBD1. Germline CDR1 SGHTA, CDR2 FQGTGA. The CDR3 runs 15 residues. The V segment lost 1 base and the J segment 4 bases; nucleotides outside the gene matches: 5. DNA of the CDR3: TGTGCCAGCAGCTTAAAGTCAGACAGGGGAGAGACCCAGTACTTC. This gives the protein CASSLKSDRGETQYF.

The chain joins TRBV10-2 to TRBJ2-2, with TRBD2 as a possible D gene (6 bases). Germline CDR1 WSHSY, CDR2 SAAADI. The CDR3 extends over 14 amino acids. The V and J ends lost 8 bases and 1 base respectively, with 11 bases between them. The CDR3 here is CASGLRGNTGELFF. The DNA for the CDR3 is TGCGCCAGCGGTCTGCGGGGGAACACCGGGGAGCTGTTTTTT.

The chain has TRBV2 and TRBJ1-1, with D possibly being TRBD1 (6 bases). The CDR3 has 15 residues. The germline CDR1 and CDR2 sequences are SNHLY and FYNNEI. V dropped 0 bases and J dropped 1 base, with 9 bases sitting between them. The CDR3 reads CASSEALGQNTEAFF. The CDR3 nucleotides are TGTGCCAGCAGTGAAGCGTTGGGACAGAACACTGAAGCTTTCTTT.

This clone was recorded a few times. The CDR3 loop is CASSDPLSGLDYNEQFF. CDR3 sequence (DNA): TGTGCCAGCAGTGACCCTTTAAGCGGACTAGATTACAATGAGCAGTTCTTC. The chain recombines TRBV9 with TRBJ2-1; 7 nucleotides align to TRBD2. Germline assignment: CDR1 SGDLS and CDR2 YYNGEE. This CDR3 contains 17 residues. The trim removed 5 bases at V and 4 bases at J, leaving 15 bases unmatched.

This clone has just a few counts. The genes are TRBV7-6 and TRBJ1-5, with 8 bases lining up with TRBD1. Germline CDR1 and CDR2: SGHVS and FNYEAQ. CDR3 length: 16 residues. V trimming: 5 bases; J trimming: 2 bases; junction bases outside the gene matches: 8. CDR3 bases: TGTGCCAGCAGCGCCGAGGTGGACAGGGGCAATCAGCCCCAGCATTTT. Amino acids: CASSAEVDRGNQPQHF.

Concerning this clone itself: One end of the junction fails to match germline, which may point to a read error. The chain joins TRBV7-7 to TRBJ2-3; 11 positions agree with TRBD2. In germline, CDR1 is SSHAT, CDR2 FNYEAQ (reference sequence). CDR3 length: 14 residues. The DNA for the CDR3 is TGTGCTAGCAGCCCAAGGACTAGCGGGGATACGCAGTATTTT. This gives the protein CASSPRTSGDTQYF.

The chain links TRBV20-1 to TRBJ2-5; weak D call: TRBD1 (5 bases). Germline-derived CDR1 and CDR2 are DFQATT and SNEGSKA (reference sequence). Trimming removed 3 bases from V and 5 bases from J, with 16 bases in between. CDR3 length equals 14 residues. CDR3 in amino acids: CSASRPAGKETQYF. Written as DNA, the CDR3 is TGCAGTGCTAGTAGGCCCGCAGGGAAGGAGACCCAGTACTTC.

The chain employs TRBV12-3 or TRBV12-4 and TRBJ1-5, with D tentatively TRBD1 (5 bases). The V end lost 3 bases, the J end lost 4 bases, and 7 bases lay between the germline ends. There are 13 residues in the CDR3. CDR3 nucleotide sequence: TGTGCCAGCAGTTTCGGGGGGAATCAGCCCCAGCATTTT. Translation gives CASSFGGNQPQHF.

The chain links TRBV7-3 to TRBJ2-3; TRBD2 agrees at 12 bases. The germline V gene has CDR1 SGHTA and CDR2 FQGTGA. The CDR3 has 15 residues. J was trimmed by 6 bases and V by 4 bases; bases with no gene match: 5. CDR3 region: CASSSLAGGRDTQYF. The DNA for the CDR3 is TGTGCCAGCAGCTCCCTAGCGGGGGGGAGGGATACGCAGTATTTT.

DNA for the CDR3: TGTGCCAGCCGCACCGAACTTGGAGGAGCCAGCGGGCAGTTCTTC. This gives the protein CASRTELGGASGQFF. The genes are TRBV5-5 and TRBJ2-1, with a weak D call TRBD2 (5 bases). V shed 7 bases and J shed 12 bases, with 26 bases lying between them. The CDR3 runs to 15 residues. Germline CDR1 is SGHKS and CDR2 is YYEKEE (reference sequence).